The 21 T cell receptor beta chains below come from one sample, sequenced in a study of beta chain features in type 1 diabetes. The whole isolated RNA underwent reverse transcription, so sequencing captured expressed TCRB transcripts. Assay used: immunoSEQ multiplex PCR; TCRdb lists only in-frame clones, some missing. The data contain about 900,000 clones, 15% to 20% of them singletons. Material for sequencing was naive CD4+ T cells from blood. The receptor source for this set is a woman between 18 and 29 years old in good health.

CDR3 sequence: CASSAGTHSNQPQHF. As DNA, the CDR3 is TGTGCCAGCAGCGCCGGGACACATAGCAATCAGCCCCAGCATTTT. The V gene is TRBV5-4, the J gene TRBJ1-5, with D tentatively TRBD1 (6 bases). CDR1 is SGHNT, CDR2 YYREEE, per germline (reference sequence). This CDR3 contains 15 residues. Between the trimmed V and J ends, which lost 4 bases and 0 bases, there was a span of 11 bases.

This clone has just a few counts. The rearrangement joins TRBV20-1 to TRBJ2-1; no reliable D call. The CDR3 contains 11 residues. Between the trimmed V and J ends, which lost 8 bases and 1 base, there was a span of 6 bases. Germline V gene lookup returns CDR1 DFQATT and CDR2 SNEGSKA (reference sequence). The CDR3 DNA reads as TGCAGTTCTGAGTCCTACAATGAGCAGTTCTTC. Translation: CSSESYNEQFF.

The gene calls are TRBV27 and TRBJ2-3; D remains ambiguous. The germline V gene has CDR1 MNHEY and CDR2 SMNVEV (reference sequence). The CDR3 loop spans 15 amino acids. Trimming took off 0 bases at V and 2 bases at J, with 9 bases between the two ends. The CDR3 nucleotides are TGTGCCAGCAGTTTATCGATGGTTAACACAGATACGCAGTATTTT. As protein: CASSLSMVNTDTQYF.

This chain links TRBV13 with TRBJ2-3; the D is unclear. Germline V gives CDR1 PRHDT, CDR2 FYEKMQ (reference sequence). The CDR3 has 15 amino acids. The V gene lost 2 bases and the J gene lost 0 bases, with 9 bases spanning the gap. CDR3 sequence: CASSLYVSSTDTQYF. CDR3 nucleotide sequence: TGTGCCAGCAGCTTATACGTCTCCAGCACAGATACGCAGTATTTT.

The CDR3 sequence: CAISTGGNTIYF. In DNA, the CDR3 is TGTGCCATTTCGACAGGTGGAAACACCATATATTTT. This chain links TRBV10-3 with TRBJ1-3; possible D gene TRBD1, 6 bases. There are 12 residues in the CDR3. Looked up from germline, CDR1 is ENHRY and CDR2 is SYGVKD. V shed 9 bases and J shed 3 bases, with 9 bases lying between them.

A few counts support this clone. V is TRBV2 and J is TRBJ1-2; no clear D gene. V was clipped by 0 bases and J by 4 bases, with 12 bases between them. This CDR3 contains 15 residues. The V gene's germline CDR1 is SNHLY and CDR2 FYNNEI. The CDR3 spells CASSEAAGDLYGYTF. Written as DNA, the CDR3 is TGTGCCAGCAGTGAAGCGGCAGGTGACCTCTATGGCTACACCTTC.

This clone was observed a handful of times. The chain employs TRBV29-1 and TRBJ2-2, with D perhaps matching TRBD1 or TRBD2 (6 bases each). This CDR3 spans 15 amino acids. V was pared by 6 bases and J by 4 bases, with 18 bases between. CDR1 and CDR2 (germline): SQVTM, ANQGSEA. CDR3 in DNA: TGCAGCGTCCGTGGTAGAGGGGGAGGCACCGGGGAGCTGTTTTTT. It encodes CSVRGRGGGTGELFF.

The sample holds a few counts of this clone. The chain links TRBV6-5 to TRBJ2-5; D not certain. The germline V and J ends were trimmed by 7 bases and 4 bases, with 13 bases remaining between them. This CDR3 is built from 13 residues. From germline, CDR1 is MNHEY and CDR2 SVGAGI. The CDR3 nucleotides read TGTGCCAGCAAAAAGGGAACGGGAGAGACCCAGTACTTC. It yields the protein CASKKGTGETQYF.

This clone was picked up a small number of times. The rearrangement joins TRBV10-3 to TRBJ1-3; no firm D call. CDR1 is ENHRY, CDR2 SYGVKD, per germline. Deletions cut 8 bases from V and 1 base from J, with 15 bases between. The CDR3 totals 15 residues. CDR3 nucleotide sequence: TGTGCCATCGGAAAACACGGGAAGTCTGGAAACACCATATATTTT. The encoded protein is CAIGKHGKSGNTIYF.

This clone was observed a handful of times. V and J are TRBV7-2 and TRBJ1-5; TRBD1 matches at 8 bases. Germline loops: CDR1 SGHTA, CDR2 FQGNSA. With V trimmed by 4 bases and J by 4 bases, 9 bases remained unmatched. The CDR3 has 16 residues. CDR3 nucleotides: TGTGCCAGCAGCTATTTCGGACAGGGCGGTAATCAGCCCCAGCATTTT. Its translation is CASSYFGQGGNQPQHF.

This clone was found a few times. Other nucleotide sequences in the sample specify the same CDR3. The J gene is TRBJ2-3, the V gene TRBV20-1; D not certain. The length of the CDR3 is 10 residues. From germline, CDR1 is DFQATT and CDR2 SNEGSKA (reference sequence). V lost 5 bases, J lost 6 bases, and 6 bases lay in between. The CDR3 sequence is CSAGGDTQYF. The CDR3 DNA reads TGCAGTGCTGGTGGCGATACGCAGTATTTT.

This sequence joins TRBV20-1 and TRBJ1-1; no firm D call. Per germline, CDR1 DFQATT and CDR2 SNEGSKA (reference sequence). CDR3 length equals 11 residues. The V and J ends lost 4 bases and 4 bases respectively, with 7 bases between them. The CDR3 is CSANRATEAFF. The CDR3 DNA sequence: TGCAGTGCTAACAGAGCCACTGAAGCTTTCTTT.

This clone was seen more than once but under ten times. The rearrangement uses TRBV4-2 and TRBJ1-4, with no clear D. V was cut by 4 bases and J by 5 bases, with 11 bases left in between. Germline V gene data show CDR1 as LGHNA and CDR2 as YNFKEQ. The CDR3 sequence is 14 residues long. The CDR3 sequence: CASSPTGSNEKLFF. The CDR3 nucleotides read TGTGCCAGCAGCCCCACGGGGAGCAATGAAAAACTGTTTTTT.

This clone showed up just a few times. The V and J genes are TRBV7-2 and TRBJ2-7; perhaps TRBD2 as D (6 bases). Germline V gives CDR1 SGHTA, CDR2 FQGNSA. The V end lost 1 base, the J end lost 6 bases, and 16 bases lay between the germline ends. The CDR3 is 15 amino acids. For the CDR3, the DNA is TGTGCCAGCAGCTTAGGATCGGGGGTAGGCGTCGAGCAGTACTTC. Its protein product is CASSLGSGVGVEQYF. Together with reference TRBV7-2 and TRBJ2-7, the CDR3 gives the full variable domain: GAGVSQSPSNKVTEKGKDVELRCDPISGHTALYWYRQSLGQGLEFLIYFQGNSAPDKSGLPSDRFSAERTGGSVSTLTIQRTQQEDSAVYLCASSLGSGVGVEQYFGPGTRLTVT.

The table lists this clone with a few counts. The CDR3 reads CASSLWDTQYF. Here the CDR3 DNA reads TGTGCCAGCAGCCTGTGGGATACGCAGTATTTT. The chain employs TRBV5-6 and TRBJ2-3; no reliable D call. Germline-derived CDR1 and CDR2 are SGHDT and YYEEEE. Between the trimmed V and J ends, which lost 4 bases and 6 bases, there was a span of 6 bases. This CDR3 spans 11 amino acids.

This sequence joins TRBV10-3 and TRBJ2-2; 7 nucleotides match TRBD2. Germline assignment: CDR1 ENHRY and CDR2 SYGVKD. The CDR3 consists of 15 residues. The V segment lost 7 bases and the J segment 5 bases; nucleotides outside the gene matches: 10. CDR3 sequence reads: CAIKAGQDKTGELFF. The DNA of the CDR3 is TGTGCCATCAAAGCGGGGCAGGACAAAACCGGGGAGCTGTTTTTT.

This clone was detected a few times. The chain carries TRBV6-5 and TRBJ2-3; D not certain. CDR3 size: 14 residues. V was trimmed by 0 bases and J by 6 bases, leaving 10 bases between them. Per germline, CDR1 MNHEY and CDR2 SVGAGI. This CDR3 reads CASSYSTGADTQYF. As DNA, the CDR3 is TGTGCCAGCAGTTACTCGACCGGAGCTGATACGCAGTATTTT.

This clone was observed a few times. The gene calls are TRBV6-1 and TRBJ2-1, with a weak D call TRBD2 (5 bases). Deletions cut 3 bases from V and 6 bases from J, with 15 bases between. The CDR3 extends over 15 amino acids. In germline, CDR1 is MNHNS, CDR2 SASEGT. CDR3 nucleotides: TGTGCCAGCAGTGAGTTCACTAGTCGAACCAATGAGCAGTTCTTC. It yields the protein CASSEFTSRTNEQFF.

This chain joins TRBV9 and TRBJ1-3; D is unresolved. Germline loops: CDR1 SGDLS, CDR2 YYNGEE. CDR3 length equals 15 residues. Trimming removed 0 bases from V and 2 bases from J, with 9 bases in between. The DNA for the CDR3 is TGTGCCAGCAGCGTAGAGTTGGGGACTGGAAACACCATATATTTT. Its translation: CASSVELGTGNTIYF.

The chain has TRBV11-2 and TRBJ1-2; D is uncertain. V was pared by 1 base and J by 4 bases, with 7 bases between. CDR1 SGHAT and CDR2 FQNNGV come from the germline V gene. The CDR3 spans 13 residues. The CDR3 region has the DNA TGTGCCAGCAGCTTAGCGGGCATCTATGGCTACACCTTC. Residues: CASSLAGIYGYTF.

This clone occurred a few times. The V call is TRBV9, the J call TRBJ2-2, with 9 bases identical to TRBD2. In germline, CDR1 is SGDLS, CDR2 YYNGEE. J lost 7 bases, V lost 0 bases, and 10 bases had no gene match. This CDR3 is built from 17 residues. This CDR3 is CASSVDPGLANHGELFF. As DNA, the CDR3 is TGTGCCAGCAGCGTAGACCCGGGACTAGCTAATCACGGGGAGCTGTTTTTT.